The entry that follows covers one T cell receptor beta chain sequence. The data are from a study of blood T cell repertoires in COVID-19. Study context: From T cells, B-cell-depleted T cells, or PBMCs came the material, which was cDNA or gDNA.

The method was immunoSEQ multiplex PCR; TCRdb's version includes in-frame clones alone and lacks a portion of them. The table shows approximately 200,000 clones, with roughly nine tenths occurring only once. V was pared by 0 bases and J by 1 base, with 6 bases between. The CDR3 extends over 15 amino acids. Germline CDR1 is MNHEY and CDR2 is SVGAGI. Sequencing used PBMCs or T cells enriched from blood (not recorded which). The chain employs TRBV6-5 and TRBJ2-2, with D possibly matching TRBD1 (5 bases). This TCR was sampled from a woman under 30 in a cohort exposed to, infected with or recovered from COVID-19 (not recorded which). Here the CDR3 DNA reads TGTGCCAGCAGTTACTCGACAGTGAACACCGGGGAGCTGTTTTTT. The encoded protein is CASSYSTVNTGELFF.